The 19 T cell receptor beta chains reported below all come from one sample, sequenced in a study of PD-L1 blockade in urothelial cancer. The assay was immunoSEQ multiplex PCR, and TCRdb's table has in-frame clones only and misses some. The sample comprises 35,000 to 45,000 clones, about 90% of which are singletons, and 7.3% rests with the top ten. Time point denoted: peripheral blood 6 weeks after treatment start. Source: PBMCs, taken around atezolizumab (anti-PD-L1) treatment. These receptors were collected from an older man with urothelial cancer.

This chain links TRBV12-5 with TRBJ2-7; D is possibly TRBD2 (5 bases). CDR3 length: 12 residues. V was clipped by 4 bases and J by 9 bases, with 13 bases between them. Looked up from germline, CDR1 is LGHNT and CDR2 is FRNRAP. The CDR3 region is CASGSDTAGQYF. In DNA form, the CDR3 reads TGTGCTAGTGGTTCCGACACTGCGGGGCAGTACTTC.

In this sample, this clone turned up a few times. The CDR3 sequence is CASSTFGTGSFGANVLTF. The CDR3 DNA reads as TGTGCCAGCAGCACATTCGGGACAGGGTCGTTTGGGGCCAACGTCCTGACTTTC. The V gene is TRBV7-9, the J gene TRBJ2-6, with TRBD1 matching over 9 bases. V lost 5 bases and J lost 3; bases outside the gene matches: 11. Germline V gene data show CDR1 as SEHNR and CDR2 as FQNEAQ (reference sequence). This CDR3 is 18 amino acids long. Combining the CDR3 with reference TRBV7-9 and TRBJ2-6 gives the whole variable domain DTGVSQNPRHKITKRGQNVTFRCDPISEHNRLYWYRQTLGQGPEFLTYFQNEAQLEKSRLLSDRFSAERPKGSFSTLEIQRTEQGDSAMYLCASSTFGTGSFGANVLTFGAGSRLTVL.

The chain joins TRBV19 to TRBJ1-1; 7 bases line up with TRBD1. After removal of 8 bases from V and 2 bases from J, the junction contained 8 bases not matched to a gene. The CDR3 covers 14 residues. The V gene's germline CDR1 is LNHDA and CDR2 SQIVND (reference sequence). CDR3: CASRTGAGNTEAFF. For the CDR3, the DNA is TGTGCCAGTCGCACAGGGGCAGGAAACACTGAAGCTTTCTTT.

V usage is TRBV2 and J usage is TRBJ2-5, with 7 positions matching TRBD2. V lost 6 bases, J lost 1 base, and 5 bases stayed unmatched. This CDR3 is 14 amino acids long. CDR1 SNHLY and CDR2 FYNNEI come from the germline V gene. The CDR3 DNA reads as TGTGCCAGCAGCGGGGGACTATCCCAAGAGACCCAGTACTTC. Amino acids: CASSGGLSQETQYF.

The chain employs TRBV27 and TRBJ1-2; the match to TRBD1 covers 7 bases. J was trimmed by 1 base and V by 5 bases; bases with no gene match: 4. CDR1 and CDR2 (germline): MNHEY, SMNVEV (reference sequence). There are 14 residues in the CDR3. CDR3: CASSLRDSNYGYTF. CDR3 nucleotides: TGTGCCAGCAGTCTGAGGGACAGTAACTATGGCTACACCTTC.

This clone occurred once. The V and J genes are TRBV11-3 and TRBJ2-1; D gene ambiguous. From germline, CDR1 is SGHNT and CDR2 YENEEA. V dropped 5 bases and J dropped 2 bases, with 13 bases sitting between them. CDR3 length equals 15 residues. Written as DNA, the CDR3 is TGTGCCAGCAGCCATCCCTCAGATACCTACAATGAGCAGTTCTTC. Its translation: CASSHPSDTYNEQFF.

This chain links TRBV19 with TRBJ1-5, with D perhaps matching TRBD1 (5 bases). V gave up 0 bases and J gave up 2 bases, with 20 bases separating them. This CDR3 contains 19 residues. Germline-derived CDR1 and CDR2 are LNHDA and SQIVND (reference sequence). CDR3 residues: CASSIDRPARGTGNQPQHF. For the CDR3, the DNA is TGTGCCAGTAGTATAGATAGGCCCGCCCGGGGGACCGGCAATCAGCCCCAGCATTTT. Using reference TRBV19 and TRBJ1-5 for the parts outside the CDR3, the full variable domain is DGGITQSPKYLFRKEGQNVTLSCEQNLNHDAMYWYRQDPGQGLRLIYYSQIVNDFQKGDIAEGYSVSREKKESFPLTVTSAQKNPTAFYLCASSIDRPARGTGNQPQHFGDGTRLSIL.

The chain uses TRBV7-6 and TRBJ2-3, with D maybe TRBD1 (6 bases). With 2 bases removed from V and 0 bases from J, the gap between germline ends came to 21 bases. The CDR3 covers 19 residues. Germline V CDR1 and CDR2: SGHVS, FNYEAQ. The CDR3 nucleotides read TGTGCCAGCAGCTTATTAACTCAGGGGCCATTCTTCAGCACAGATACGCAGTATTTT. Its protein is CASSLLTQGPFFSTDTQYF.

The V gene is TRBV2, the J gene TRBJ1-1, with D unresolved. Germline V lookup: CDR1 SNHLY, CDR2 FYNNEI. V was clipped by 1 base and J by 0 bases, with 9 bases between them. CDR3 length: 15 residues. The CDR3 region is CASSEGRSMNTEAFF. DNA of the CDR3: TGTGCCAGCAGTGAAGGGAGGAGTATGAACACTGAAGCTTTCTTT.

The chain links TRBV4-1 to TRBJ2-5; D perhaps matches TRBD1 (5 bases). V was cut by 0 bases and J by 9 bases, with 14 bases left in between. This CDR3 comprises 14 residues. Germline lookup yields CDR1 MGHRA and CDR2 YSYEKL. This chain's CDR3 is CASSQENLGEAQYF. The CDR3 DNA reads as TGCGCCAGCAGCCAAGAAAACCTAGGGGAAGCCCAGTACTTC.

The chain joins TRBV18 to TRBJ2-7; 9 nucleotides line up with TRBD1. The CDR3 length is 14 residues. Germline CDR1 and CDR2: KGHSH and LQKENI. The V and J ends lost 3 bases and 2 bases, in that order; junction bases with no gene match: 2. The CDR3 DNA is TGTGCCAGCTCACCCCGGGACAGGGCCTACGAGCAGTACTTC. It translates to CASSPRDRAYEQYF.

As DNA, the CDR3 is TGTGCCAGCTCACCGTCTACAGGGAGGGGCAATGAGCAGTTCTTC. Its protein is CASSPSTGRGNEQFF. The rearrangement links TRBV18 to TRBJ2-1, with D possibly matching TRBD2 (7 bases). Looked up from germline, CDR1 is KGHSH and CDR2 is LQKENI. The ends were cut back, 3 bases at V and 6 bases at J, with 15 bases in the middle. This CDR3 is built from 15 residues.

Only a few counts were recorded for this clone. For the CDR3, the DNA is TGTGCCAGCAGCGTAGGAGAGGGAACTAAACTGTTTTTT. Translated: CASSVGEGTKLFF. This rearrangement joins TRBV9 to TRBJ1-4; D remains unclear. Germline V gives CDR1 SGDLS, CDR2 YYNGEE. The CDR3 extends over 13 amino acids. Trimming cost V 0 bases and J 11 bases, with 11 bases left between them.

The chain is built from TRBV28 and TRBJ1-5, with 7 nucleotides matching TRBD1. V lost 3 bases and J lost 6; bases outside the gene matches: 8. The CDR3 contains 15 residues. Germline V gene data show CDR1 as MDHEN and CDR2 as SYDVKM. The CDR3 spells CASSFAKGARQPQHF. The CDR3 DNA sequence: TGTGCCAGCAGTTTCGCGAAGGGGGCACGTCAGCCCCAGCATTTT. The entire variable domain, with the rest obtained from reference TRBV28 and TRBJ1-5, is as follows: DVKVTQSSRYLVKRTGEKVFLECVQDMDHENMFWYRQDPGLGLRLIYFSYDVKMKEKGDIPEGYSVSREKKERFSLILESASTNQTSMYLCASSFAKGARQPQHFGDGTRLSIL.

The chain recombines TRBV15 with TRBJ2-3; 7 bases agree with TRBD1. CDR3 length: 16 residues. With 0 bases clipped from V and 7 bases from J, the junction kept 10 bases outside the gene matches. Germline V gene lookup returns CDR1 LNHNV and CDR2 YYDKDF (reference sequence). CDR3 bases: TGTGCCACCAGCAGAGATGGGGCAGGGGGAACTAATACGCAGTATTTT. The encoded protein is CATSRDGAGGTNTQYF. Combining the CDR3 with reference TRBV15 and TRBJ2-3 gives the whole variable domain DAMVIQNPRYQVTQFGKPVTLSCSQTLNHNVMYWYQQKSSQAPKLLFHYYDKDFNNEADTPDNFQSRRPNTSFCFLDIRSPGLGDTAMYLCATSRDGAGGTNTQYFGPGTRLTVL.

The CDR3 coding sequence is TGTGCCAGCAGCCAGGACAGACAAGAGACCCAGTACTTC. Its protein product is CASSQDRQETQYF. The genes are TRBV11-1 and TRBJ2-5; D might be TRBD1 (6 bases). Germline CDR1 SGHAT, CDR2 FQDESV (reference sequence). The CDR3 spans 13 residues. V lost 5 bases, J lost 2 bases, and 9 bases lay in between.

The genes are TRBV5-1 and TRBJ1-1, with 7 positions matching TRBD1. The CDR3 runs to 14 residues. V dropped 2 bases and J dropped 4; count of bases not matched to a gene: 5. From germline, CDR1 is SGHRS and CDR2 YFSETQ. The CDR3 DNA is TGCGCCAGCAGCTTAGACAGGGTCGGCACTGAAGCTTTCTTT. Its protein product is CASSLDRVGTEAFF.

The chain combines TRBV28 with TRBJ2-1; 8 nucleotides align to TRBD1. The CDR3 loop spans 14 amino acids. Germline V gives CDR1 MDHEN, CDR2 SYDVKM. V was clipped by 8 bases and J by 3 bases; unmatched bases: 6. CDR3 loop: CASFQGAYYNEQFF. In nucleotides, the CDR3 is TGTGCCAGCTTCCAGGGGGCATACTACAATGAGCAGTTCTTC.

The chain uses TRBV7-9 and TRBJ2-7, with 11 nucleotides matching TRBD1. V lost 6 bases and J lost 2; bases outside the gene matches: 6. The germline gives CDR1 SEHNR, CDR2 FQNEAQ (reference sequence). The CDR3 extends over 15 amino acids. The CDR3 region has the DNA TGTGCCAGCAGTAAACCGGGACAGGGGGCCTACGAGCAGTACTTC. Protein sequence: CASSKPGQGAYEQYF.